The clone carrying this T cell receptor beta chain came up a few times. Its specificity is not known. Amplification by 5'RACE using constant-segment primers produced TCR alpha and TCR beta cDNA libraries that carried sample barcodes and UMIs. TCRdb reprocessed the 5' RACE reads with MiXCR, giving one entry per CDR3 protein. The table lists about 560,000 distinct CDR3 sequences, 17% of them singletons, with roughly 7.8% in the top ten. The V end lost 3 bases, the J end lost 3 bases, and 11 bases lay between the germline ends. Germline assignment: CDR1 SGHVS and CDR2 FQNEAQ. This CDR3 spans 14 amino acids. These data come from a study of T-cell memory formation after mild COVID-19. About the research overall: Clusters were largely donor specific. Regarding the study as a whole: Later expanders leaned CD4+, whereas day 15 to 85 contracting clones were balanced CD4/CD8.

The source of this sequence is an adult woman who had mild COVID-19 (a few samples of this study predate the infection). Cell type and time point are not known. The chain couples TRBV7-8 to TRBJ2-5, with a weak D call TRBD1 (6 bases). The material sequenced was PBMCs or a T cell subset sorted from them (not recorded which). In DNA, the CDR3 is TGTGCCAGCAGCTTCCTGGACAGCGAAGAGACCCAGTACTTC. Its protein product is CASSFLDSEETQYF.